This T cell receptor beta chain was identified in a study of blood T cell repertoires in COVID-19. Whole-study context: Samples representing acute and convalescent COVID-19 were sourced from the United States, Italy and Spain.

Authors' methods: Reference gene primer amplification yielded estimated nucleated cell counts. Some clones are missing from TCRdb's copy, which holds only in-frame ones; the method was immunoSEQ multiplex PCR. That table is the source of V, J and clone size, and D and trimming were worked out from the DNA. The sample lists under 450,000 clones; approximately 89% were seen once. Recruited during active infection, patients (from Seattle) were subsequently followed longitudinally. Germline CDR1 SGHNT, CDR2 YYREEE (reference sequence). J lost 4 bases, V lost 4 bases, and 4 bases had no gene match. The CDR3 runs 14 residues.

The specimen sequenced was peripheral blood. V usage is TRBV5-4 and J usage is TRBJ1-3; TRBD1 aligns across 8 bases. This clonotype was sampled from a woman aged 45-65 years with COVID-19, enrolled during active disease. The CDR3: CASSTGTGGNTIYF. CDR3 in DNA: TGTGCCAGCAGCACCGGGACAGGAGGAAACACCATATATTTT. The whole variable domain, filled in from reference TRBV5-4 and TRBJ1-3, reads ETGVTQSPTHLIKTRGQQVTLRCSSQSGHNTVSWYQQALGQGPQFIFQYYREEENGRGNFPPRFSGLQFPNYSSELNVNALELDDSALYLCASSTGTGGNTIYFGEGSWLTVV.